This T cell receptor beta chain was obtained from a study of cytomegalovirus exposure and HLA in healthy donors (dated by TCRdb to 2016 to 2017). Regarding the complete study: An earlier analysis of more than 550 of the donors reported roughly 300 Gb of sequence data and 117 million unique TCR beta sequences obtained from some 170 million T cells. An early release that covered roughly 600 HLA-typed donors contained approximately 300 gigabases of sequencing data and 80 million or so unique TCR sequences. The genetic ancestry cluster associated with self-reported Caucasian donors included around 76% of the 398 genotyped donors. The study aimed to test whether cataloging public T cell receptors could reveal signatures of past pathogen exposure. The T cell repertoires of 666 subjects were profiled by immunosequencing and related to cytomegalovirus serostatus. A separate validation cohort of 100 to 150 different subjects was used in addition to the roughly 720-subject first cohort. High-throughput TCR immunosequencing, statistical association of individual TCRs with disease status, and machine learning were combined to predict cytomegalovirus infection status. A later analysis re-analyzed previously published TCR beta repertoires from about 600 donors and added high-resolution HLA genotyping to study TCR occurrence patterns. In the later analysis, no new phenotypic data were used to find candidate immune exposures; instead, reliance was placed on TCR beta sequences and their occurrence across donors. To decide whether each TCR beta V gene segment behaved as functional or pseudogenic, an earlier analysis of nearly 600 of the donors relied on high-throughput TCR beta sequencing. Donor age, sex, ethnicity and CMV serostatus were compiled together with the repertoire data. A later genetic analysis used genome-wide SNP genotypes for about 65% of the 666 donors, treating that subset as a discovery cohort. Every repertoire in the discovery cohort had been generated on one and the same sequencing platform. HLA typing included class I and class II loci at four-digit resolution. Typing coverage varied by locus: roughly 629-630 donors for A, B, C, DRB1 and DQB1; approximately 520 for DQA1; around 570 for DPA1; approximately 470 for DPB1. Five DR-DQ haplotypes were handled as single units for association and clustering, since linkage in the cohort was strong. Among some 400 genotyped donors of the cohort, an average of approximately 220,000 unique TCR beta nucleotide sequences was sequenced per donor, of which roughly 17% were non-productive.

For this clone: No antigen is known for it. No quality values exist for individual bases; no much larger clone is one base distant.

The cohort comprised around 690 healthy bone marrow donors. At the time of sampling, every cohort member was nominally healthy, though immune exposures that went unrecorded were likely present. The donor was CMV seronegative and was included in the group of under 450 seronegative cohort members. A peripheral blood sample was provided by each donor, and peripheral blood mononuclear cells were used for TCR beta sequencing. Genomic DNA was extracted from the blood cell samples with the Qiagen DNeasy Blood Extraction Kit. Findings and caveats that apply to the study as a whole: Roughly uniform sequencing depth across donors was assumed in presence/absence analyses, although this assumption may not hold. A further reported finding was that TCR beta sequences accurately predicted the HLA-A and HLA-B alleles for most subjects in the first cohort. Cytomegalovirus status was reported to be diagnosed by the classifier with high specificity and sensitivity in both the original and validation cohorts. A total of 164 TCR beta chains were listed by the study as associated with cytomegalovirus. For the cohort, immune exposure information was limited to CMV serostatus. Because the 87-base-pair reads could not distinguish some IMGT-functional V segments, including TRBV6-2 and TRBV6-3, those segments were excluded. At a false discovery rate of 0.05, a later analysis linked about 17,000 TCR beta sequences to specific HLA alleles. In this cohort, only TCR beta chains were sequenced, and detectable features were limited by the absence of alpha or paired-chain data. A group of highly shared sequence variants was considered likely to be a technical artifact of the sequencing pipeline. A later genetic analysis associated a missense DCLRE1C variant with V-gene and J-gene trimming of TCR beta chains, and an independent cohort replicated the association. Several of the top co-occurrence clusters appeared to be linked to parvovirus B19, influenza, CMV and Epstein-Barr virus, according to a later analysis. Because HLA typing was unavailable for some donors at each locus, only the typed subset was used in association tests. A later genetic analysis reported fewer N-insertions in productive TCRs among donors in an Asian-associated ancestry cluster than the roughly 650-donor mean. A few of the identified cytomegalovirus-associated TCR beta chains were confirmed in vitro to be specific for cytomegalovirus antigens. Strong co-occurrence of HLA alleles, especially DR and DQ, made assigning TCR associations to individual alleles difficult. In an earlier analysis of about 550 of the donors, most TCR beta V segments were observed in productive rearrangements about 90% or about 30% of the time, broadly matching IMGT annotations. Correlated functional status among segregating V segments might be attributable to linkage disequilibrium, but an unknown experimental factor could not be ruled out. A later analysis found that TCR association rates varied across HLA loci, with DRB1 alleles showing the most associated TCRs and HLA-C alleles the fewest. Because counts were too low, around 17 rarely observed V segments, including chromosome 9 orphons, were left out of the earlier analysis of roughly 600 of the donors. A later analysis found that most CMV-associated TCR beta chains appeared HLA-restricted, with HLA associations seemingly driven largely by CMV exposure. In a later analysis, HLA-associated TCR beta chains showed more clonal expansion and lower generation probabilities than non-associated chains that were equally common. According to the authors, the approach could potentially be generalized to other disease states and immunological phenotypes. Most TCR sequences were seen in very few donors, while some public TCRs were found in many individuals.

CDR1 SNHLY and CDR2 FYNNEI are derived from the germline V gene. The CDR3 runs 16 residues from the cysteine to the phenylalanine. The DNA shown is the 48-base CDR3, in frame from base 1. At the junction V is shortened by 4 bases and J by 1 base; bases outside the gene matches: 3. Preparation of the library involved the immunoSEQ multiplex PCR assay. For the multiplex PCR, a mixture combining 60 forward primers for TCR Vbeta segments and 13 reverse primers for TCR Jbeta segments was used. The CDR3 region of rearranged TCR beta genes was amplified from genomic DNA with a multiplex PCR assay. The amplified TCR beta libraries were sequenced on the Illumina HiSeq System as 87-base-pair reads. The published analysis was carried out like this. Across the 666 repertoires, a later analysis counted some 81 million unique TCR beta chains, some 11 million of which were shared by at least two donors. Raw reads were error-corrected and collapsed into unique sequences with a nearest-neighbor algorithm that merged closely related sequences to remove PCR and sequencing errors. To assign V, D and J gene segments, CDR3 sequences were aligned to IMGT reference sequences. Each retained sequence needed at least a six-nucleotide match to both a V gene segment and a J gene segment. Rearrangements were called productive when the CDR3 lacked stop codons and stayed in frame with V and J; all others were non-productive. Following IMGT convention, CDR3 was defined as the stretch from the second conserved V-encoded cysteine up to the conserved J-encoded phenylalanine. Sequences without an unambiguous match to a single V gene segment were excluded from the earlier analysis of a few hundred of the donors. An earlier analysis of under 750 of the donors called V segments functional above 56.7% productive rearrangements and segregating when the between-donor standard deviation exceeded 5%. A statistical classification framework was built for diagnosing cytomegalovirus status from the catalog of TCR beta chain sequences. In a later analysis, V and J genes were assigned by comparing TCR nucleotide sequences against IMGT/GENE-DB human TR gene sequences. In a later analysis, CDR3 sequences and most-parsimonious VDJ recombination scenarios were assigned using the TCRdist pipeline. In a later analysis, each TCR beta chain was defined by its CDR3 amino acid sequence together with its V-gene family, and reads without a unique V-gene family were excluded. A later analysis removed several hundred highly shared, low-generation-probability nucleotide sequences to deal with suspected cross-contamination and a sequencing artifact. In a later analysis, a clonal expansion index for each public chain was calculated from normalized within-repertoire ranks of inferred template counts. In a later analysis, generation probabilities were computed with a VDJ recombination model fitted to out-of-frame rearrangements, and the resulting probabilities were checked against IGoR. In a later analysis, hypergeometric tests were used to score TCR-TCR, TCR-HLA and TCR-CMV co-occurrence, with a repertoire-size bias correction applied to TCR pairs. A later analysis estimated false discovery rates by permuting HLA or CMV assignments 20 times. A later analysis grouped co-occurring TCRs with DBSCAN, adding TCRdist sequence similarity when clustering within HLA-allele-positive subsets. Co-occurrence clustering excluded repertoires with fewer than 30,000 or more than 120,000 public chains, plus five with anomalous nucleotide sharing. Sourced from immuneACCESS, this table was stored by TCRdb with only in-frame sequences that have V and J called. A share of the clones is absent; for the studies checked, an unresolved V gene accounts for under half, and the remainder has no known explanation. For V, J and clone size, that table is used; D and trimming come from the DNA. The sample yields approximately 97,000 clones; 70% to 75% were counted once. The ten largest clones capture roughly 4% of the sample.

The source of this sequence is a man aged 40-50 years in good health and CMV-seronegative. The sample consisted of PBMCs. The sequence is built from TRBV2 and TRBJ2-5, with 13 bases aligning to TRBD2. This receptor has the CDR3 CASSVTSGGAQETQYF. The DNA sequence reads TGTGCCAGCAGTGTCACTAGCGGGGGGGCCCAAGAGACCCAGTACTTC. Here the CDR3 is joined to the reference TRBV2 and TRBJ2-5 genes, and the full variable domain is: EPEVTQTPSHQVTQMGQEVILRCVPISNHLYFYWYRQILGQKVEFLVSFYNNEISEKSEIFDDQFSVERPDGSNFTLKIRSTKLEDSAMYFCASSVTSGGAQETQYFGPGTRLLVL.